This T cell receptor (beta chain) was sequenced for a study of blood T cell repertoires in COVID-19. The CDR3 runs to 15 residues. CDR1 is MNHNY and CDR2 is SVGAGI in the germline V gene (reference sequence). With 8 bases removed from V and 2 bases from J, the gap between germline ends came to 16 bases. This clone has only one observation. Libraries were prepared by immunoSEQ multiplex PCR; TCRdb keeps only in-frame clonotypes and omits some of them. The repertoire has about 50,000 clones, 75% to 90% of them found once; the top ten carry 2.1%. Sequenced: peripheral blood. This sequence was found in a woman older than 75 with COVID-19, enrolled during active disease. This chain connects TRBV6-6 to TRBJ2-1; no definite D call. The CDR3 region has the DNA TGTGCCAGCCTTTCTCCCTCCCGGGCCTACAATGAGCAGTTCTTC. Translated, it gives CASLSPSRAYNEQFF.